The 24 T cell receptor beta chains presented below share a single source sample, sequenced in a study of T cells after yellow fever vaccination. A single record per CDR3 protein comes from TCRdb applying MiXCR to the 5' RACE reads. The sample holds under 150,000 distinct CDR3 sequences, more than 6% seen once. The starting material was CD4+ T cells sorted from PBMCs, obtained 5 days after the yellow fever booster vaccination. The receptors derive from a young man who received the YFV17D yellow fever vaccine.

In this sample, this clonotype turned up many times. The V gene is TRBV7-9, the J gene TRBJ1-2; TRBD1 agrees at 9 bases. This CDR3 is built from 14 residues. The V gene's germline CDR1 is SEHNR and CDR2 FQNEAQ (reference sequence). V lost 7 bases, J lost 8 bases, and 11 bases stayed unmatched. The CDR3 bases are TGTGCCAGCATTCCGGGACAGGGTTTCGGGGGCTACACCTTC. Amino acid sequence: CASIPGQGFGGYTF. Full variable domain (missing parts from reference TRBV7-9 and TRBJ1-2): DTGVSQNPRHKITKRGQNVTFRCDPISEHNRLYWYRQTLGQGPEFLTYFQNEAQLEKSRLLSDRFSAERPKGSFSTLEIQRTEQGDSAMYLCASIPGQGFGGYTFGSGTRLTVV.

The V call is TRBV5-4, the J call TRBJ1-1, with D possibly matching TRBD1 (6 bases). The CDR3 loop spans 16 amino acids. The V and J ends lost 0 bases and 0 bases respectively, with 12 bases between them. From germline, CDR1 is SGHNT and CDR2 YYREEE (reference sequence). CDR3 in DNA: TGTGCCAGCAGCTTGGATGCACAGGGAATGAACACTGAAGCTTTCTTT. Its translation: CASSLDAQGMNTEAFF.

This clonotype has only a few counts. V is TRBV12-3 or TRBV12-4 and J is TRBJ2-7; TRBD1 matches 7 bases. J was trimmed by 5 bases and V by 4 bases; bases with no gene match: 5. The CDR3 spans 13 residues. CDR3: CASSYRTGHEQYF. The CDR3 nucleotides are TGTGCCAGCAGTTATAGGACAGGCCACGAGCAGTACTTC.

This clonotype was picked up many times. The chain joins TRBV5-1 to TRBJ2-3; D may be TRBD2 (6 bases). The CDR3 totals 16 residues. V lost 0 bases and J lost 0, with 11 bases in between. The V gene's germline CDR1 is SGHRS and CDR2 YFSETQ. The CDR3 is CASSLDTGTSTDTQYF. In nucleotides, the CDR3 is TGCGCCAGCAGCTTGGATACCGGGACTAGCACAGATACGCAGTATTTT.

This clonotype appeared many times. The genes are TRBV5-1 and TRBJ2-1; possibly TRBD2 for D (6 bases). Germline V gene data show CDR1 as SGHRS and CDR2 as YFSETQ. The germline V and J ends were trimmed by 4 bases and 0 bases, with 11 bases remaining between them. The CDR3 is 15 residues long. The CDR3 here is CASSREISSYNEQFF. DNA of the CDR3: TGCGCCAGCAGCCGGGAGATCTCCTCCTACAATGAGCAGTTCTTC.

This clonotype was counted at least ten times. The V and J genes are TRBV6-5 and TRBJ2-3; D might be TRBD2 (6 bases). CDR3 length: 15 amino acids. The V gene's germline CDR1 is MNHEY and CDR2 SVGAGI. V shed 6 bases and J shed 5 bases, with 18 bases lying between them. The CDR3 region is CASSQRGGKVDTQYF. The CDR3 DNA reads TGTGCCAGCAGCCAACGGGGCGGGAAGGTAGATACGCAGTATTTT.

This clonotype has ten or more counts. The chain employs TRBV3-1 and TRBJ2-1, with TRBD1 matching 10 bases. The CDR3 runs to 16 residues. Germline V lookup: CDR1 LGHDT, CDR2 YNNKEL (reference sequence). V gave up 2 bases and J gave up 3 bases; unmatched junction bases: 4. The CDR3 sequence is CASSQFRDRGYNEQFF. The CDR3 bases are TGTGCCAGCAGCCAATTCCGGGACAGGGGCTACAATGAGCAGTTCTTC.

The rearrangement links TRBV20-1 to TRBJ2-1; TRBD1 might be the D (5 bases). This CDR3 comprises 18 residues. In germline, CDR1 is DFQATT, CDR2 SNEGSKA (reference sequence). V dropped 6 bases and J dropped 0 bases, with 24 bases sitting between them. The CDR3 sequence is CSANAPGGAESSYNEQFF. In DNA form, the CDR3 reads TGCAGTGCCAACGCCCCGGGTGGGGCGGAAAGCTCCTACAATGAGCAGTTCTTC.

The chain recombines TRBV12-3 or TRBV12-4 with TRBJ2-2, with TRBD2 as a possible D gene (5 bases). The CDR3 is 14 residues long. Trimming cost V 5 bases and J 6 bases, with 13 bases left between them. This chain's CDR3 is CASSQLVPPGELFF. The CDR3 bases are TGTGCCAGCAGTCAACTAGTTCCTCCCGGGGAGCTGTTTTTT.

Note on this clonotype: A read error may explain this, as a much larger clone is one base away. The conserved final phenylalanine or tryptophan is absent from the CDR3, which likely points to a read error. The V and J genes are TRBV20-1 and TRBJ2-7; 14 nucleotides agree with TRBD2. CDR1 is DFQATT and CDR2 is SNEGSKA in the germline V gene (reference sequence). The CDR3 runs to 15 residues. V lost 1 base to trimming and J lost 8 bases; unmatched junction nucleotides: 7. The DNA for the CDR3 is TGCAGTGCTAGAGTTGCGGGACTAGCGGGAGATCAGCAGTACTTA. It translates to CSARVAGLAGDQQYL.

Many counts were recorded for this clonotype. The DNA of the CDR3 is TGTGCCAGCAGTCCCGGTGGTCGGGGAGTCCCGTACGAGCAGTACTTC. This translates into CASSPGGRGVPYEQYF. The J gene is TRBJ2-7, the V gene TRBV12-3 or TRBV12-4; D might be TRBD2 (5 bases). The CDR3 sequence is 16 residues long. V was cut by 5 bases and J by 4 bases, with 21 bases left in between.

This clonotype was counted once. A much bigger clone sits one base away, suggesting this may be a read error. The CDR3 coding sequence is TGTGCCAGCAGCTGGGGACTAGGCTCCTACAGTGAGCAGTTCTTC. It codes for CASSWGLGSYSEQFF. The rearrangement links TRBV7-2 to TRBJ2-1; 8 bases are shared with TRBD2. Germline V gene sequence: CDR1 SGHTA, CDR2 FQGNSA. The CDR3 covers 15 residues.

This clonotype was seen repeatedly, ten times or more. J is TRBJ2-2 and V is TRBV24-1; maybe TRBD2 (6 bases). Trimming stripped 6 bases from V and 1 base from J, with 14 bases between. The CDR3 runs to 16 residues. Germline loops: CDR1 KGHDR, CDR2 SFDVKD. CDR3 DNA sequence: TGTGCCACCAGTCGGAATAGCGGAGGGAACACCGGGGAGCTGTTTTTT. Translating gives CATSRNSGGNTGELFF.

This clonotype was counted ten times or more. The chain has TRBV6-5 and TRBJ2-2; no clear D gene. This CDR3 region has 13 residues. Trimming removed 2 bases from V and 6 bases from J, with 7 bases in between. Germline CDR1 reads MNHEY; CDR2 reads SVGAGI. CDR3 DNA: TGTGCCAGCAGTTACACTCGAGCCGGGGAGCTGTTTTTT. It is translated as CASSYTRAGELFF.

This clonotype occurred many times. V usage is TRBV20-1 and J usage is TRBJ2-1, with D perhaps TRBD2 (6 bases). Per germline, CDR1 DFQATT and CDR2 SNEGSKA (reference sequence). This CDR3 comprises 20 residues. The V and J ends lost 1 base and 0 bases respectively, with 25 bases between them. The CDR3 DNA reads as TGCAGTGCTAGAGGAGCTATTCGGAGCGGGCGTTGGAGCTCCTACAATGAGCAGTTCTTC. Protein product: CSARGAIRSGRWSSYNEQFF.

There are many counts of this clonotype. J is TRBJ2-5 and V is TRBV7-2; 7 bases are shared with TRBD1. Germline V lookup: CDR1 SGHTA, CDR2 FQGNSA. V lost 0 bases to trimming and J lost 11 bases; unmatched junction nucleotides: 6. CDR3 length: 13 amino acids. This CDR3 is CASSLAPGQLQYF. DNA of the CDR3: TGTGCCAGCAGCTTAGCCCCGGGACAGCTTCAGTACTTC.

This clonotype was observed many times. The V gene is TRBV9, the J gene TRBJ2-3, with 8 bases lining up with TRBD1. CDR3 length equals 15 residues. Germline trimming cut 3 bases from V and 1 base from J; bases unmatched to any gene: 4. Germline loops: CDR1 SGDLS, CDR2 YYNGEE. CDR3 in amino acids: CASSGRGLGTDTQYF. The CDR3 DNA is TGTGCCAGCAGCGGCAGGGGGCTGGGCACAGATACGCAGTATTTT.

This clonotype has a count of ten or more. The V gene is TRBV25-1, the J gene TRBJ2-1, with D possibly TRBD2 on 6 matching bases. The length of the CDR3 is 17 residues. The V gene's germline CDR1 is MGHDK and CDR2 SYGVNS. Trimming stripped 1 base from V and 6 bases from J, with 19 bases between. CDR3 in DNA: TGTGCCAGCAGTGAATGGGGGAGGATGGGTTGGGGCAATGAGCAGTTCTTC. Residues: CASSEWGRMGWGNEQFF.

The chain combines TRBV7-8 with TRBJ2-1; a weak D match, TRBD2 (6 bases). Deletions cut 5 bases from V and 3 bases from J, with 14 bases between. CDR3 length: 15 amino acids. Germline V CDR1 and CDR2: SGHVS, FQNEAQ. The CDR3 DNA is TGTGCCAGCAGCCCCGGGAGTCTTAGCTACAATGAGCAGTTCTTC. It encodes CASSPGSLSYNEQFF.

This clonotype was counted only a few times. The V call is TRBV6-7, the J call TRBJ1-5, with D perhaps matching TRBD1 (6 bases). TRBV6-7 belongs to the ORF category, with a function that is uncertain. This CDR3 region has 16 residues. Trimming removed 5 bases from V and 0 bases from J, with 14 bases in between. The CDR3 region is CASSTMGQDSNQPQHF. Written as DNA, the CDR3 is TGTGCCAGCAGTACGATGGGACAAGATAGCAATCAGCCCCAGCATTTT.

This clonotype was counted at least ten times. The chain links TRBV29-1 to TRBJ2-5, with TRBD2 as a possible D gene (5 bases). The CDR3 length is 13 residues. The germline V gene encodes CDR1 SQVTM and CDR2 ANQGSEA. V lost 7 bases and J lost 4, with 16 bases in between. The CDR3 nucleotides are TGCAGCGGACTACTAGTCAAACTAGAGACCCAGTACTTC. Translated: CSGLLVKLETQYF.

There are many counts of this clonotype. The rearrangement uses TRBV19 and TRBJ2-2; D perhaps matches TRBD2 (6 bases). Germline lookup yields CDR1 LNHDA and CDR2 SQIVND (reference sequence). The V end was cut by 5 bases, the J end by 1 base, with 14 bases between. This CDR3 is 16 amino acids long. In DNA, the CDR3 is TGTGCCAGTAGTCCGGAGGGCAGGCGGAACACCGGGGAGCTGTTTTTT. This sequence encodes CASSPEGRRNTGELFF.

The chain uses TRBV20-1 and TRBJ2-3, with TRBD2 as a possible D gene (6 bases). This CDR3 has 14 residues. Germline lookup yields CDR1 DFQATT and CDR2 SNEGSKA (reference sequence). V was pared by 5 bases and J by 3 bases, with 15 bases between. The CDR3 nucleotides are TGCAGTGCTCACCGACTGGGGGGTACAGATACGCAGTATTTT. Translated, it gives CSAHRLGGTDTQYF.

This clonotype came up many times. The chain couples TRBV4-2 to TRBJ2-7; 8 bases agree with TRBD1. Germline V CDR1 and CDR2: LGHNA, YNFKEQ. CDR3 size: 14 residues. V dropped 3 bases and J dropped 2; count of bases not matched to a gene: 3. Here the CDR3 DNA reads TGTGCCAGCAGCCAGGACAGGGCCACCTACGAGCAGTACTTC. It yields the protein CASSQDRATYEQYF.